This T cell receptor beta chain is from a study of cytomegalovirus exposure and HLA in healthy donors. Study results and limitations: It was likely that a cluster of highly shared sequence variants was a sequencing artifact.

As for this clone: What it binds is unknown.

This PCR relied on a set of 60 Vbeta primers and 13 Jbeta primers. Measured with immunoSEQ multiplex PCR; TCRdb has only the in-frame clones, and not every one. The data show roughly 100,000 clones, around three quarters seen once. The CDR3 runs to 15 residues. Germline CDR1 is MDHEN and CDR2 is SYDVKM. Trimming cost V 5 bases and J 4 bases; bases outside gene matches: 10. The chain recombines TRBV28 with TRBJ1-2; TRBD1 matches at 7 bases. The source of this sequence is a woman between 45 and 65 years old in good health and CMV-seropositive. The sample consisted of PBMCs. The CDR3, as DNA: TGTGCCAGCAGTCCGACAGGGAAAAGAGGCTATGGCTACACCTTC. Translating gives CASSPTGKRGYGYTF.